Presented here are 11 T cell receptor beta chains from one specimen sequenced in a study of OX40 agonist ivuxolimab in advanced cancers. The table came from immunoSEQ multiplex PCR; TCRdb's copy has only in-frame clones and leaves some out. This table holds approximately 60,000 clones, roughly 82% found once. The sample was CD4+ or CD8+ T cells sorted from blood, taken in a trial of the OX40 agonist ivuxolimab. The receptors shown here come from an adult with an advanced solid tumor such as melanoma, head and neck, liver or kidney cancer.

In its sample, this clone was seen a few times. The chain carries TRBV5-1 and TRBJ1-1, with a weak D call TRBD1 (5 bases). Germline V gives CDR1 SGHRS, CDR2 YFSETQ. Trimming left V 7 bases short and J 4 bases short, with 14 bases between. This CDR3 is built from 13 residues. DNA of the CDR3: TGCGCCAGCCAGGTCAGGGAAGGCACTGAAGCTTTCTTT. Its translation: CASQVREGTEAFF.

The chain carries TRBV7-8 and TRBJ1-2, with D perhaps matching TRBD1 (5 bases). The ends were cut back, 3 bases at V and 7 bases at J, with 12 bases in the middle. Germline CDR1 and CDR2: SGHVS and FQNEAQ. CDR3 length equals 13 residues. CDR3: CASSLGRVSGYTF. Here the CDR3 DNA reads TGTGCCAGCAGCTTGGGGCGCGTCTCTGGCTACACCTTC.

The V call is TRBV23-1, the J call TRBJ2-5, with TRBD2 identical over 8 bases. TRBV23-1 qualifies as an ORF whose function is uncertain. CDR3 length: 17 residues. With V trimmed by 3 bases and J by 1 base, 10 bases remained unmatched. CDR3 in DNA: TGCGCCAGCAGTCACCCTAAGACGGGAGGGGGCCAAGAGACCCAGTACTTC. Amino acid sequence: CASSHPKTGGGQETQYF.

The rearrangement links TRBV5-1 to TRBJ2-7, with D perhaps matching TRBD1 (6 bases). CDR1 is SGHRS, CDR2 YFSETQ, per germline. V lost 4 bases and J 5 bases, leaving 16 bases between the germline ends. CDR3 size: 14 residues. The CDR3 sequence is CASSGQGPSDEQYF. The CDR3 nucleotides read TGCGCCAGCAGCGGCCAGGGGCCCTCGGACGAGCAGTACTTC.

V gene TRBV6-5 combines with J gene TRBJ2-3; no definite D call. The CDR3 is 13 amino acids. The germline V gene encodes CDR1 MNHEY and CDR2 SVGAGI. V lost 4 bases to trimming and J lost 9 bases, with 14 bases between them. The DNA for the CDR3 is TGTGCCAGCAGTTTGGGGTCGCATTACACGCAGTATTTT. Amino acid sequence: CASSLGSHYTQYF.

The chain is built from TRBV15 and TRBJ2-6; D not certain. The V end was cut by 1 base, the J end by 2 bases, with 24 bases between. This CDR3 is 21 amino acids long. CDR1 is LNHNV, CDR2 YYDKDF, per germline (reference sequence). In nucleotides, the CDR3 is TGTGCCACCAGCAGAGGGGGTTTGGGCCGTCAAGGTCCGGCTGGGGCCAACGTCCTGACTTTC. Translation: CATSRGGLGRQGPAGANVLTF. Supplemented by reference TRBV15 and TRBJ2-6, the full variable domain reads DAMVIQNPRYQVTQFGKPVTLSCSQTLNHNVMYWYQQKSSQAPKLLFHYYDKDFNNEADTPDNFQSRRPNTSFCFLDIRSPGLGDTAMYLCATSRGGLGRQGPAGANVLTFGAGSRLTVL.

V gene TRBV27 combines with J gene TRBJ1-6; 9 nucleotides align to TRBD1. The CDR3 has 18 residues. Germline V CDR1 and CDR2: MNHEY, SMNVEV (reference sequence). V was clipped by 6 bases and J by 2 bases; unmatched bases: 11. The CDR3 spells CASRRDRVEYPYNSPLHF. The CDR3 DNA reads as TGTGCCAGCAGGCGGGACAGGGTGGAGTATCCCTATAATTCACCCCTCCACTTT.

The rearrangement links TRBV28 to TRBJ2-7; a weak D match, TRBD1 (6 bases). Germline V CDR1 and CDR2: MDHEN, SYDVKM. There are 14 residues in the CDR3. The V end lost 5 bases, the J end lost 7 bases, and 18 bases lay between the germline ends. This chain's CDR3 is CASSPPRGFREQYF. Written as DNA, the CDR3 is TGTGCCAGCAGTCCACCTAGGGGGTTTCGGGAGCAGTACTTC.

On this clone: It is likely a read error, because the conserved phenylalanine at the end of the CDR3 is missing. This chain links TRBV2 with TRBJ1-1, with D possibly being TRBD1 (6 bases). Germline CDR1 is SNHLY and CDR2 is FYNNEI. The CDR3 consists of 17 residues. V gave up 1 base and J gave up 0 bases, with 15 bases separating them. The CDR3 is CASSEGGQAGVNTEAFS. CDR3 nucleotide sequence: TGTGCCAGCAGTGAAGGGGGTCAGGCAGGGGTGAACACTGAAGCTTTCTCT.

The rearrangement uses TRBV28 and TRBJ2-1; D might be TRBD2 (6 bases). CDR1 and CDR2 from the germline V gene are MDHEN and SYDVKM. V lost 7 bases and J lost 5, with 15 bases in between. The CDR3 contains 14 residues. The CDR3 bases are TGTGCCAGCAACGTTGCGGGAAGGAACAATGAGCAGTTCTTC. The encoded protein is CASNVAGRNNEQFF.

The chain carries TRBV10-3 and TRBJ1-4; no reliable D call. Germline CDR1 and CDR2: ENHRY and SYGVKD. The V end lost 6 bases, the J end lost 8 bases, and 10 bases lay between the germline ends. The CDR3 consists of 12 residues. The DNA of the CDR3 is TGTGCCATCAGCCTGGAGGGCGAAAAACTGTTTTTT. Translation: CAISLEGEKLFF.